This passage covers 11 T cell receptor beta chains from one sample sequenced in a study of cytomegalovirus exposure and HLA in healthy donors. PCR involved 60 Vbeta and 13 Jbeta primers. TCRdb keeps only in-frame clones here, not all; method: immunoSEQ multiplex PCR. The sample contains roughly 100,000 clones, around 63% of which appear only once. The sample consisted of PBMCs. These receptors all stem from a human donor in good health.

This chain connects TRBV28 to TRBJ1-1, with D tentatively TRBD1 (6 bases). The CDR3 has 14 residues. With 6 bases removed from V and 3 bases from J, the gap between germline ends came to 14 bases. Germline V gives CDR1 MDHEN, CDR2 SYDVKM. DNA of the CDR3: TGTGCCAGCAGACCCAGGGGATTTGACACTGAAGCTTTCTTT. Residues: CASRPRGFDTEAFF.

The chain links TRBV7-8 to TRBJ2-7; 11 bases match TRBD2. Trimming took 2 bases from V and 10 from J; bases not matched to a gene: 4. The CDR3 length is 13 residues. In germline, CDR1 is SGHVS, CDR2 FQNEAQ. CDR3 amino acids: CASSLTSGSLQYF. The CDR3 DNA reads TGTGCCAGCAGCTTAACTAGCGGGAGCCTTCAGTACTTC. Together with reference TRBV7-8 and TRBJ2-7, the CDR3 gives the full variable domain: GAGVSQSPRYKVAKRGQDVALRCDPISGHVSLFWYQQALGQGPEFLTYFQNEAQLDKSGLPSDRFFAERPEGSVSTLKIQRTQQEDSAVYLCASSLTSGSLQYFGPGTRLTVT.

V usage is TRBV28 and J usage is TRBJ1-5; D gene uncertain. The CDR3 totals 16 residues. Germline CDR1 is MDHEN and CDR2 is SYDVKM. Between the trimmed V and J ends, which lost 5 bases and 4 bases, there was a span of 18 bases. CDR3 amino acids: CASSSEDRGGNQPQHF. The CDR3 DNA sequence: TGTGCCAGCAGTAGTGAGGATCGTGGAGGGAATCAGCCCCAGCATTTT.

The rearrangement joins TRBV11-1 to TRBJ2-6; perhaps TRBD1 as D (6 bases). V lost 1 base to trimming and J lost 2 bases, with 6 bases between them. This CDR3 spans 15 amino acids. Germline assignment: CDR1 SGHAT and CDR2 FQDESV (reference sequence). The CDR3 bases are TGTGCCAGCAGCTTAGACAGGGCTGGGGCCAACGTCCTGACTTTC. The encoded protein is CASSLDRAGANVLTF.

The gene calls are TRBV14 and TRBJ2-2, with a weak D call TRBD2 (5 bases). V dropped 3 bases and J dropped 7 bases, with 15 bases sitting between them. The V gene's germline CDR1 is SGHDN and CDR2 FVKESK. The CDR3 is made up of 15 amino acids. The CDR3: CASSHSVIRGGELFF. CDR3 in DNA: TGTGCCAGCAGCCATAGTGTTATCCGGGGCGGGGAGCTGTTTTTT.

The chain recombines TRBV30 with TRBJ2-2, with 10 bases lining up with TRBD1. The V and J ends lost 3 bases and 3 bases, in that order; junction bases with no gene match: 7. CDR1 is GTSNPN, CDR2 SVGIG, per germline (reference sequence). CDR3 size: 16 residues. In DNA, the CDR3 is TGTGCCTGGAGGGGACAGGGGTTGCGTGACACCGGGGAGCTGTTTTTT. It specifies CAWRGQGLRDTGELFF.

The chain carries TRBV10-1 and TRBJ2-3; 9 nucleotides agree with TRBD1. Trimming took 2 bases from V and 4 from J; bases not matched to a gene: 4. The CDR3 covers 15 residues. Germline CDR1 and CDR2: WNHNN and SYGVQD (reference sequence). CDR3 sequence: CASSETGQGPDTQYF. The CDR3 nucleotides read TGCGCCAGCAGTGAGACGGGACAGGGCCCAGATACGCAGTATTTT.

As to this clone: A junction boundary mismatches the germline segment, possibly from a read error. The chain has TRBV7-7 and TRBJ2-1; 8 nucleotides align to TRBD2. Germline values: CDR1 SSHAT, CDR2 FNYEAQ (reference sequence). This CDR3 is 14 amino acids long. CDR3 region: CASSEGTSRYEQFF. Here the CDR3 DNA reads TGTGCTAGCAGCGAAGGGACTAGTCGGTATGAGCAGTTCTTC.

In this sample, this clone turned up a few times. This sequence joins TRBV5-1 and TRBJ2-6, with a tentative D call TRBD1 (5 bases). In germline, CDR1 is SGHRS, CDR2 YFSETQ. The CDR3 extends over 15 amino acids. Trimming took 6 bases from V and 0 from J, leaving 10 bases between them. The CDR3 sequence is CASTDITSGANVLTF. The CDR3 DNA is TGCGCCAGCACGGACATAACCTCTGGGGCCAACGTCCTGACTTTC.

CDR3 DNA sequence: TGTGCCAGCAGCCAAGATGGGCCTAGCGGGATGAATGAGCAGTTCTTC. Its protein is CASSQDGPSGMNEQFF. The rearrangement joins TRBV4-2 to TRBJ2-1; 9 bases align to TRBD2. This CDR3 contains 16 residues. The trim removed 0 bases at V and 7 bases at J, leaving 7 bases unmatched. The germline V gene has CDR1 LGHNA and CDR2 YNFKEQ.

V is TRBV19 and J is TRBJ2-2, with 12 bases that match TRBD2. In germline, CDR1 is LNHDA, CDR2 SQIVND (reference sequence). The CDR3 has 18 amino acids. V gave up 6 bases and J gave up 4 bases; unmatched junction bases: 12. As DNA, the CDR3 is TGTGCCAGTAGACCCCCCCTAGCGGGAGGGCCGGGCACCGGGGAGCTGTTTTTT. Protein sequence: CASRPPLAGGPGTGELFF.